The text below deals with one T cell receptor (beta chain). What it binds is not known. These data originate in a study of cytomegalovirus exposure and HLA in healthy donors. The study's findings and limits: Rare TCR sequences dominated, though some public TCRs recurred in many donors. The study designated over 150 TCR beta chains cytomegalovirus-associated.

Assay: immunoSEQ multiplex PCR; the TCRdb copy retains only in-frame clones and omits some. Of 200,000 to 300,000 clones listed, 80% to 95% are singletons. The CDR3 sequence is 12 residues long. The germline gives CDR1 SGDLS, CDR2 YYNGEE. Trimming removed 7 bases from V and 4 bases from J, with 9 bases in between. V is TRBV9 and J is TRBJ2-1, with D perhaps matching TRBD2 (6 bases). This clonotype was sampled from a woman in her 30s in good health and CMV-seronegative. Sequencing was carried out using PBMCs. The CDR3 sequence: CASRGTYNEQFF. The CDR3, as DNA: TGTGCCAGCCGTGGGACTTACAATGAGCAGTTCTTC.